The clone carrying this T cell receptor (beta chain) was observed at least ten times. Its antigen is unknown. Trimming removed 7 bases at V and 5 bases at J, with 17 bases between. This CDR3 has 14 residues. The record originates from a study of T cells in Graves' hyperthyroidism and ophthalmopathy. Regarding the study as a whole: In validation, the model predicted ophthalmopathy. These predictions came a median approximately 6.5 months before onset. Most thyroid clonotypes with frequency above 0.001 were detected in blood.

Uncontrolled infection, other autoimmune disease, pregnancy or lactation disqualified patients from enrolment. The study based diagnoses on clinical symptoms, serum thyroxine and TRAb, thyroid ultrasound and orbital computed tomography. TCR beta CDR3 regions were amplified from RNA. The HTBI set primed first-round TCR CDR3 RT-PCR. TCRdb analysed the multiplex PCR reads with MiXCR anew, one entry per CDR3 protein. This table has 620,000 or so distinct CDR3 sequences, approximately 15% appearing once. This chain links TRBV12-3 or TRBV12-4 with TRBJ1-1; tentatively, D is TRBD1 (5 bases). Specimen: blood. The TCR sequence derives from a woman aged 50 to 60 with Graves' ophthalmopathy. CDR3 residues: CASTIRQSGTEAFF. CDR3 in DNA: TGTGCCAGCACCATTAGACAGTCAGGGACTGAAGCTTTCTTT.